This TCR beta chain originates from a study of cytomegalovirus exposure and HLA in healthy donors. About the study: The same platform was used for the 120 validation repertoires and the roughly 730 first-cohort repertoires, a later analysis reported. The study's findings and limits: A list of 150 or so TCR beta chains associated with cytomegalovirus was given. Most TCR sequences proved rare, with some public TCRs found in many donors.

A remark on this clone: Its antigen is not known.

This CDR3 has 12 amino acids. Germline loops: CDR1 GTSNPN, CDR2 SVGIG (reference sequence). Trimming pared 6 bases from V and 16 bases from J, leaving 22 bases between. Method: immunoSEQ multiplex PCR; TCRdb's copy keeps in-frame clones and lacks some. In the table there are fewer than 60,000 clones, 89% of which are singletons. A roughly 120-subject validation cohort, separate from the approximately 720-subject first cohort, supplied the donors. The chain uses TRBV30 and TRBJ2-1, with a weak D call TRBD1 (5 bases). The sequenced sample was PBMCs. The sequence derives from a woman under 30 in good health and CMV-seronegative. CDR3: CACLWPKTDKFF. CDR3 nucleotide sequence: TGTGCCTGCCTTTGGCCGAAGACAGATAAATTCTTC.